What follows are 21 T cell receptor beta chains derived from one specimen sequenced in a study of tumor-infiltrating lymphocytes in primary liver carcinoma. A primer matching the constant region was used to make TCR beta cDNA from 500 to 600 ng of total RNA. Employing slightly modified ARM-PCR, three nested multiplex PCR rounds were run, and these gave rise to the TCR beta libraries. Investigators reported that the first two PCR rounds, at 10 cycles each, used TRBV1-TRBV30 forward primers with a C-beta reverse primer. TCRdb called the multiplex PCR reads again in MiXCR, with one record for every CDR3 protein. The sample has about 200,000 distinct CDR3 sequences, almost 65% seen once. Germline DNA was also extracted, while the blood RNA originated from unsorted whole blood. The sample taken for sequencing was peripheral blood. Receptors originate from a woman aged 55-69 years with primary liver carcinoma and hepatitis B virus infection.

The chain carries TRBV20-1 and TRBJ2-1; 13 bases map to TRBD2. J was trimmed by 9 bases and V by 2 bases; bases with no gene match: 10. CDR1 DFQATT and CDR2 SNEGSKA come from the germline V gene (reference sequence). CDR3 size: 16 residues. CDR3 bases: TGCAGTGCTAGAACTGGACTAGCGGGAGTGTCGGGTGAGCAGTTCTTC. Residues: CSARTGLAGVSGEQFF.

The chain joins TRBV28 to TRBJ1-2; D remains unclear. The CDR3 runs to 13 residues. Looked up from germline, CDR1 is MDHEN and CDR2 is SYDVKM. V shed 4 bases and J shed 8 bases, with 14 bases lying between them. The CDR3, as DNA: TGTGCCAGCAGTTCGTCAGGACCATGGGGCTACACCTTC. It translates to CASSSSGPWGYTF.

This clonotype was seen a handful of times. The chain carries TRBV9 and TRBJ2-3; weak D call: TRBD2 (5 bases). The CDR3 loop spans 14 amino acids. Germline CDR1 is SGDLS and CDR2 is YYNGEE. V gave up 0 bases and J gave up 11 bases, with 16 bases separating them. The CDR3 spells CASSVDGVEGRQYF. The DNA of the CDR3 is TGTGCCAGCAGCGTAGACGGTGTTGAGGGCCGGCAGTATTTT.

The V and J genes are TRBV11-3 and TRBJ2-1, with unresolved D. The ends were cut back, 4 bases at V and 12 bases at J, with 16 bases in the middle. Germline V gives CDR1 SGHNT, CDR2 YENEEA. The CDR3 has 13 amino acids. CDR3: CASSSPRVSWQFF. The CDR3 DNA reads TGTGCCAGCAGCTCACCTCGGGTTAGTTGGCAGTTCTTC. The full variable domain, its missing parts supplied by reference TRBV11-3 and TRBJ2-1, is EAGVVQSPRYKIIEKKQPVAFWCNPISGHNTLYWYLQNLGQGPELLIRYENEEAVDDSQLPKDRFSAERLKGVDSTLKIQPAELGDSAVYLCASSSPRVSWQFFGPGTRLTVL.

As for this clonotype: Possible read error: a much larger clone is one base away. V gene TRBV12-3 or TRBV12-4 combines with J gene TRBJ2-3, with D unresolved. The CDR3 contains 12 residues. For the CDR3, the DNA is TGTGCCATCAGTTTAGTAGGTCACACGCAGTATTTT. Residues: CAISLVGHTQYF.

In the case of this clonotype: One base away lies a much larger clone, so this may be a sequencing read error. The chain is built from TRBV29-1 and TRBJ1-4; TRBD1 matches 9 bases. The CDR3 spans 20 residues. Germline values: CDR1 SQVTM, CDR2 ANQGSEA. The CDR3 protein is CSVDGRSRDREPATNEKLIF. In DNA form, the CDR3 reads TGCAGCGTTGACGGGCGGTCTAGGGACAGGGAACCTGCAACTAATGAAAAACTGATTTTT.

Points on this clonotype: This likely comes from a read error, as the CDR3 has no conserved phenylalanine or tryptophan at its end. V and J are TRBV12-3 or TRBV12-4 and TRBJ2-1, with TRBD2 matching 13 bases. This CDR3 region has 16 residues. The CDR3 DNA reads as TGTGTCAGCAGTGCGACTAGCGGGAGGCGTTCAAATGAGCAGTTCTTA. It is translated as CVSSATSGRRSNEQFL.

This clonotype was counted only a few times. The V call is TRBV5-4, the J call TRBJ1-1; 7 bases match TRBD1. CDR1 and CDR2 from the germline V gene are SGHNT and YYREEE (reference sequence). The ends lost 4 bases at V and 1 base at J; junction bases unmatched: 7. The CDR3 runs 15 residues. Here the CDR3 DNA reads TGTGCCAGCAGCCCTGGACAGGACCGGAACACTGAAGCTTTCTTT. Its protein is CASSPGQDRNTEAFF.

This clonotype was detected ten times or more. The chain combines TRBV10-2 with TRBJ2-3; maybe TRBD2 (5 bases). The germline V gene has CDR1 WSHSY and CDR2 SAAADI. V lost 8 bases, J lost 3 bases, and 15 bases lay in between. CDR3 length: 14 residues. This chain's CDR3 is CASQRSRETDTQYF. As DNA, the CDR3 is TGCGCCAGCCAGAGGTCTCGGGAAACAGATACGCAGTATTTT.

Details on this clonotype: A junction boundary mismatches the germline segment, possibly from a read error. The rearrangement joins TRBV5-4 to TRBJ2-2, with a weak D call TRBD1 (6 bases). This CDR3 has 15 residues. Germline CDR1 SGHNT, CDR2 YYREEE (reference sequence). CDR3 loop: CTSSPGTLVAGKLFF. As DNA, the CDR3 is TGTACCAGCAGTCCCGGGACATTGGTAGCCGGGAAGCTGTTTTTT. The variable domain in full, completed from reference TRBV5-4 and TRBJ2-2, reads ETGVTQSPTHLIKTRGQQVTLRCSSQSGHNTVSWYQQALGQGPQFIFQYYREEENGRGNFPPRFSGLQFPNYSSELNVNALELDDSALYLCTSSPGTLVAGKLFFGEGSRLTVL.

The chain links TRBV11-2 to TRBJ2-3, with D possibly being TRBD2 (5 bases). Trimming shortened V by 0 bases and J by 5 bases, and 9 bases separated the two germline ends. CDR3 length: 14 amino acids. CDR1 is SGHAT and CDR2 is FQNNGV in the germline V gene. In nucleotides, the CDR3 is TGTGCCAGCAGCTTAGACTGGGAGATAGATACGCAGTATTTT. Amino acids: CASSLDWEIDTQYF.

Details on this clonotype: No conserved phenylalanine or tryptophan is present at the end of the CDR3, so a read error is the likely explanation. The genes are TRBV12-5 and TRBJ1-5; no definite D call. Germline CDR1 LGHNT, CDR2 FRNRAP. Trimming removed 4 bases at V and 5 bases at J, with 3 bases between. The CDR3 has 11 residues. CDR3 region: CASGSYQPQHS. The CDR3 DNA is TGTGCTAGTGGTTCGTATCAGCCCCAGCATTCT.

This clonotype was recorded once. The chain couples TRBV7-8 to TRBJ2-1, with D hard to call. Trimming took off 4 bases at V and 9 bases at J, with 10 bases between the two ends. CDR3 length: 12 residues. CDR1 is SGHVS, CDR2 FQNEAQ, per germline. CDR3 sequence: CASSSPVSEQFF. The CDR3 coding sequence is TGTGCCAGCAGCTCACCCGTGAGTGAGCAGTTCTTC.

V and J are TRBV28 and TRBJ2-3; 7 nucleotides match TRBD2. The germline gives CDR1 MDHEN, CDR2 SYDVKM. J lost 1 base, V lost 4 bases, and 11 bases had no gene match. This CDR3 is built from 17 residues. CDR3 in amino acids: CASSSTEGGPGTDTQYF. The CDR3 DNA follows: TGTGCCAGCAGTTCCACAGAGGGAGGGCCCGGCACAGATACGCAGTATTTT.

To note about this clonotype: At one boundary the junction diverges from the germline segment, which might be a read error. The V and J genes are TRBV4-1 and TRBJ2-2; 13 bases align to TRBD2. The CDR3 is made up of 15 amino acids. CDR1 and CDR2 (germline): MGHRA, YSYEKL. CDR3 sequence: CASSQEQLAGGPLSF. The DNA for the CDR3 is TGCGCCAGCAGCCAAGAACAACTAGCGGGAGGGCCCCTGTCTTTT.

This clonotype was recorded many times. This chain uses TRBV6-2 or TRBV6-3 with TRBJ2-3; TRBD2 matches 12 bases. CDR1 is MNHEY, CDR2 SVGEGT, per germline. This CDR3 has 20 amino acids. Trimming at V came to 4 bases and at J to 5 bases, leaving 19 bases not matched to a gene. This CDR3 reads CASSSTTSGASGRAVDTQYF. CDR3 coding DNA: TGTGCCAGCAGTTCCACCACGAGTGGGGCTAGCGGGAGGGCCGTAGATACGCAGTATTTT.

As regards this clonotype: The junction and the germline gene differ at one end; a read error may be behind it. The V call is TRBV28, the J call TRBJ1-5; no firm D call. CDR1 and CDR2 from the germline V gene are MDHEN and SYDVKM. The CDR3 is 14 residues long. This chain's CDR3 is CASSRDGPNQHQHF. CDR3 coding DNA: TGTGCCAGCAGCCGTGACGGACCCAATCAGCACCAGCATTTT.

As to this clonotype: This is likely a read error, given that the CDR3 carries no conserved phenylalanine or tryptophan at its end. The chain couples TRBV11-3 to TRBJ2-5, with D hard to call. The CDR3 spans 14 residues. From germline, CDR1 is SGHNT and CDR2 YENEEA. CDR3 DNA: TGTGCCAGCAGCTTAGACAGGTACCAAGAAACCCAGTACTCC. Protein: CASSLDRYQETQYS.

In DNA form, the CDR3 reads TGTGCCAGCAGGGGACCGGGACAGGGGATCTATGGCTACACCTTC. It translates to CASRGPGQGIYGYTF. This chain uses TRBV6-6 with TRBJ1-2; 10 bases align to TRBD1. With V trimmed by 6 bases and J by 4 bases, 8 bases remained unmatched. The CDR3 is 15 residues long. Per the germline V gene, CDR1 is MNHNY and CDR2 is SVGAGI (reference sequence).

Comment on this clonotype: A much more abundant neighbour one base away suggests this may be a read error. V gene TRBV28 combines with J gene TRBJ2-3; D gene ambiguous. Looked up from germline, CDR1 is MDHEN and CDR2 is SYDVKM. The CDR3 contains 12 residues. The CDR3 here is CVSSPMRDTQYF. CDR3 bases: TGTGTCAGCAGTCCCATGAGGGATACGCAGTATTTT.

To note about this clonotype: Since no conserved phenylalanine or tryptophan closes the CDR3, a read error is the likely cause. In DNA form, the CDR3 reads TGTGCCAGCAGACTCGGGACCGCCTCTGCTGGCTACACCCTC. Its translation is CASRLGTASAGYTL. The chain joins TRBV6-5 to TRBJ1-2, with a tentative D call TRBD1 (5 bases). CDR1 and CDR2 (germline): MNHEY, SVGAGI. This CDR3 spans 14 amino acids. Trimming removed 6 bases from V and 7 bases from J, with 18 bases in between.